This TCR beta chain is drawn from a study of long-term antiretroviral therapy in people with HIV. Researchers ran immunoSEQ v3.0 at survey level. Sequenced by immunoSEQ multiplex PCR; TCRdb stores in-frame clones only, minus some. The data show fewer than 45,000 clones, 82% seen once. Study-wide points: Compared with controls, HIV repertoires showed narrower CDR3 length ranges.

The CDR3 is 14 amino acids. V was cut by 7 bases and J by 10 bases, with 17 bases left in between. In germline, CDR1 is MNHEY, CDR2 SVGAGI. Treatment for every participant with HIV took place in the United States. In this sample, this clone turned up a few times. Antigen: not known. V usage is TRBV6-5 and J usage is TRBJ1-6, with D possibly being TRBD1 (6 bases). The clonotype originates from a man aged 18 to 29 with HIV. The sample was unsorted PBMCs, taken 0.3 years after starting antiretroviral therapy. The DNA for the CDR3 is TGTGCCAGCACCCTGACAGGAATTGGCTCACCCCTCCACTTT. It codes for CASTLTGIGSPLHF.